This T cell receptor (beta chain) was sequenced for a study of monozygotic twins with inflammatory bowel disease. Broader study findings: By inverse Simpson index, TCRbeta diversity was lower in IBD patients than in healthy co-twins. Evidence did not back any single strong signal or clonotype linked to IBD.

No sorting of T cells preceded isolation of total RNA from whole blood. With regard to this clonotype: Its target is not known.

UMIs were attached via template switching, each with a 6-nucleotide sample barcode. TCRdb reanalyzed the 5' RACE reads and collapses them to one entry per CDR3 protein, without DNA. The specimen's table records approximately 200,000 distinct CDR3 sequences. The source material was blood. The receptor was isolated from a human donor with ulcerative colitis or Crohn's disease, or a healthy co-twin of an affected twin (not recorded which).

CDR3 protein: CASSPLADGFGNTIYF. V is TRBV3-1 and J is TRBJ1-3. Per germline, CDR1 LGHDT and CDR2 YNNKEL (reference sequence). The CDR3 has 16 residues.